This T cell receptor beta chain was sequenced during a study of post-analysis software for immune sequencing data. Study-level information: The disease courses covered relapsing-remitting, secondary progressive and progressive-relapsing multiple sclerosis. General study points: Compared with controls, patients had more of 4 to 6 TRBV segments, including TRBV5-6, TRBV5-1 and TRBV20-1. Strong co-clustering by F measure linked samples that shared a preparation batch. The normalized Chao1 diversity of multiple sclerosis patients was significantly lower than that of controls.

This CDR3 comprises 15 residues. CDR1 and CDR2 (germline): MNHNY, SVGAGI (reference sequence). V lost 4 bases, J lost 4 bases, and 8 bases stayed unmatched. Tagging with unique molecular identifiers was a feature of the TCR beta cDNA libraries. Around 500,000 cDNA molecules came from roughly 0.93 to 9.6 million T cells. TCRdb reprocessed the PCR reads via MiXCR and lists one record per CDR3 protein. This sample has 740,000 or so distinct CDR3 sequences; about 57% occur once, and the top ten carry over 4%. About this clonotype: Its cognate antigen is unknown.

The chain links TRBV6-6 to TRBJ2-3; TRBD2 matches at 7 bases. The TCR was taken from a girl under 18 with multiple sclerosis. The sequenced sample was blood. The CDR3 DNA is TGTGCCAGCAGTTCGGCGGGAGTTGAAGCAGATACGCAGTATTTT. Translating gives CASSSAGVEADTQYF.